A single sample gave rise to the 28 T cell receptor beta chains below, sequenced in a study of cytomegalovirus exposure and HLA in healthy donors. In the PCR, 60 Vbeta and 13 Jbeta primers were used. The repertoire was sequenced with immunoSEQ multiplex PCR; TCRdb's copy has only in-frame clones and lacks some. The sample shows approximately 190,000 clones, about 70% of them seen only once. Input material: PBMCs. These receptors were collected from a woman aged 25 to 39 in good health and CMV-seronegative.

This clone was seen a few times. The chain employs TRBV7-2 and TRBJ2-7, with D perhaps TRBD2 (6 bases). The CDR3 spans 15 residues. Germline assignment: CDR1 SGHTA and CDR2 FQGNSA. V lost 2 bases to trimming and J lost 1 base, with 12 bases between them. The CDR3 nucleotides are TGTGCCAGCAGCTTATCCGCGGGACTTTCCTACGAGCAGTACTTC. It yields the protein CASSLSAGLSYEQYF.

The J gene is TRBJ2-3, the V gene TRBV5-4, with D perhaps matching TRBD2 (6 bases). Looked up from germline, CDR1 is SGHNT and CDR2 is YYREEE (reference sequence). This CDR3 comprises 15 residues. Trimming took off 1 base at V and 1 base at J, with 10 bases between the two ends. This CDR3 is CASSLIGGGTDTQYF. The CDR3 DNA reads TGTGCCAGCAGCTTGATAGGCGGGGGCACAGATACGCAGTATTTT.

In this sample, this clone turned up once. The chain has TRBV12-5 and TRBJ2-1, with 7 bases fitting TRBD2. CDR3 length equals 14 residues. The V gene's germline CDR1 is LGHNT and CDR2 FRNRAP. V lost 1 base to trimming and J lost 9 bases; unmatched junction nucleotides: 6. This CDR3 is CASGLDLGGGEQFF. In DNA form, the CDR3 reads TGTGCTAGTGGTTTGGACCTGGGGGGGGGTGAGCAGTTCTTC.

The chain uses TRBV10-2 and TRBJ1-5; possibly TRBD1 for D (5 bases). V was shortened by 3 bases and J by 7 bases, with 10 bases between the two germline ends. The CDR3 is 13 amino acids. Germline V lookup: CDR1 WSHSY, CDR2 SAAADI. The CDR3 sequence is CASSDTGGQPQHF. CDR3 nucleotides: TGCGCCAGCAGTGACACCGGGGGGCAGCCCCAGCATTTT.

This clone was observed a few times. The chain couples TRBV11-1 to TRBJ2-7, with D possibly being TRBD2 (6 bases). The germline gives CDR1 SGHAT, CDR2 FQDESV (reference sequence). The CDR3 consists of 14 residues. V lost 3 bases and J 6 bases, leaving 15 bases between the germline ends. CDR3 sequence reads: CASSFIPTAGEQYF. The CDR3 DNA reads TGTGCCAGCAGCTTTATCCCCACAGCGGGCGAGCAGTACTTC. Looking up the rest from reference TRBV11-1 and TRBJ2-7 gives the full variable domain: EAEVAQSPRYKITEKSQAVAFWCDPISGHATLYWYRQILGQGPELLVQFQDESVVDDSQLPKDRFSAERLKGVDSTLKIQPAELGDSAMYLCASSFIPTAGEQYFGPGTRLTVT.

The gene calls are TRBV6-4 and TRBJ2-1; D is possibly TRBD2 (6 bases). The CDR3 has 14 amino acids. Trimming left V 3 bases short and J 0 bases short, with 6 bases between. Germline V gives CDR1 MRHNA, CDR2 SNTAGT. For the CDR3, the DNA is TGTGCCAGCAGTGAGCGGGACTCCTACAATGAGCAGTTCTTC. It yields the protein CASSERDSYNEQFF.

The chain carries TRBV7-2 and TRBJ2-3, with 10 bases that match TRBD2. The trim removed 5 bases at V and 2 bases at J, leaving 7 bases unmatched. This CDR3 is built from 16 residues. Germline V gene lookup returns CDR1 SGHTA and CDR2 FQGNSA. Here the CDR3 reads CASSADSGGYTDTQYF. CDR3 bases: TGTGCCAGCAGCGCAGATAGCGGGGGGTACACAGATACGCAGTATTTT.

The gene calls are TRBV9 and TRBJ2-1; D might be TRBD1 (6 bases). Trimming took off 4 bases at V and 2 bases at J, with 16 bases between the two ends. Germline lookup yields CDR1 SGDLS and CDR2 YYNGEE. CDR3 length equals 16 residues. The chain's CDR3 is CASSPHLRTAYNEQFF. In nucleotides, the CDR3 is TGTGCCAGCAGCCCCCATTTAAGGACAGCCTACAATGAGCAGTTCTTC.

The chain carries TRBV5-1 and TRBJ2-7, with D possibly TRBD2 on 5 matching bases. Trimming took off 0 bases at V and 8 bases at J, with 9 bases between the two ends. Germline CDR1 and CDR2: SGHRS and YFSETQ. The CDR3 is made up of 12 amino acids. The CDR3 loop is CASSLGEGQQYF. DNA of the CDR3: TGCGCCAGCAGCTTGGGAGAGGGTCAGCAGTACTTC.

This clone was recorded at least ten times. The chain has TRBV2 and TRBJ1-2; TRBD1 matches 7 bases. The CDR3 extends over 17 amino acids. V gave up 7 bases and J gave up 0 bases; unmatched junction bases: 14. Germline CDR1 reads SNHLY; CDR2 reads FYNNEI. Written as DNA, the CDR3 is TGTGCCAGCAATAGATACCAGGGGGTATCATCTAACTATGGCTACACCTTC. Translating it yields CASNRYQGVSSNYGYTF.

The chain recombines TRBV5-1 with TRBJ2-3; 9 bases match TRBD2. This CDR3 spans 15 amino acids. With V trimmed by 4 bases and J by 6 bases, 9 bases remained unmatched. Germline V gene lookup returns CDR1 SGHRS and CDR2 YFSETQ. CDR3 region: CASSRGGGGADTQYF. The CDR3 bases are TGCGCCAGCAGCCGAGGTGGCGGGGGGGCGGATACGCAGTATTTT.

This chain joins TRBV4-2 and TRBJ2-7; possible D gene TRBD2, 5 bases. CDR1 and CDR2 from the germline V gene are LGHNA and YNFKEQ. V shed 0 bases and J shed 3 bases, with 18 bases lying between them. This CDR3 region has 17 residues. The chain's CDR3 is CASSQDSFRRVGYEQYF. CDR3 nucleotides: TGTGCCAGCAGCCAAGATTCCTTTAGGCGGGTCGGCTACGAGCAGTACTTC.

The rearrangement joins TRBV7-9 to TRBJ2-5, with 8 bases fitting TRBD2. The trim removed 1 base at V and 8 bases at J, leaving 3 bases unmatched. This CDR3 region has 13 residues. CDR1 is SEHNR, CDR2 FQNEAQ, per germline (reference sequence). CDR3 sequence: CASSLVLAVTQYF. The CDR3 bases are TGTGCCAGCAGCTTAGTACTAGCGGTAACCCAGTACTTC.

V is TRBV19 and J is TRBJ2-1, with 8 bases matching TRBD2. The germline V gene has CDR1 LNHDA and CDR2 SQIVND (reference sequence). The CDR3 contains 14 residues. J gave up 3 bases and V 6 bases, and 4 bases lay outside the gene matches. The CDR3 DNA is TGTGCCAGTAGCTTTACTAGCGGCTACAATGAGCAGTTCTTC. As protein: CASSFTSGYNEQFF.

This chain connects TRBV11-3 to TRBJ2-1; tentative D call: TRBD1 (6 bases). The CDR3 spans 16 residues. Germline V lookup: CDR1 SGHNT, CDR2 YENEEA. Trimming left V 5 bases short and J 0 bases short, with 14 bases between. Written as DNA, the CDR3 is TGTGCCAGCAGCCAAGCAGGGGCCCTCTCCTACAATGAGCAGTTCTTC. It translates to CASSQAGALSYNEQFF.

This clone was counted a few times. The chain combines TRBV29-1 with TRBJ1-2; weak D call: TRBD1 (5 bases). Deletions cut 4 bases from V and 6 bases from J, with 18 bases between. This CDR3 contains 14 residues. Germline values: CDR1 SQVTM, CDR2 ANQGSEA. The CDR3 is CSVGPLVSGDGYTF. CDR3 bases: TGCAGCGTTGGCCCTCTCGTATCGGGGGATGGCTACACCTTC. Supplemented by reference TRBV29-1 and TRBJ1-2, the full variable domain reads SAVISQKPSRDICQRGTSLTIQCQVDSQVTMMFWYRQQPGQSLTLIATANQGSEATYESGFVIDKFPISRPNLTFSTLTVSNMSPEDSSIYLCSVGPLVSGDGYTFGSGTRLTVV.

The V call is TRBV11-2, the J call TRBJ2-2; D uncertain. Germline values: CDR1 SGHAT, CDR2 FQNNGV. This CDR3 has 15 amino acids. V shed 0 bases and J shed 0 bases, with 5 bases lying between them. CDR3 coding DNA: TGTGCCAGCAGCTTAGATCTTGCGAACACCGGGGAGCTGTTTTTT. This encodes CASSLDLANTGELFF.

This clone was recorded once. CDR3 region: CASSEPTGSNQPQHF. CDR3 nucleotide sequence: TGTGCCAGCAGTGAACCGACAGGGAGCAATCAGCCCCAGCATTTT. V gene TRBV6-1 combines with J gene TRBJ1-5; 7 positions agree with TRBD1. The CDR3 consists of 15 residues. V shed 2 bases and J 1 base; nucleotides not matched to a gene: 2. Per the germline V gene, CDR1 is MNHNS and CDR2 is SASEGT.

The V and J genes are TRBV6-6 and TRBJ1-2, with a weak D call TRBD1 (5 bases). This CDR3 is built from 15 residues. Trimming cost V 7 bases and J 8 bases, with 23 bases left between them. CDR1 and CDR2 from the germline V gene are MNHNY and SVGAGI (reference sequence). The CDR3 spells CASTQEGRPLYGYTF. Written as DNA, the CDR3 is TGTGCCAGCACCCAGGAGGGGCGCCCTCTTTACGGCTACACCTTC.

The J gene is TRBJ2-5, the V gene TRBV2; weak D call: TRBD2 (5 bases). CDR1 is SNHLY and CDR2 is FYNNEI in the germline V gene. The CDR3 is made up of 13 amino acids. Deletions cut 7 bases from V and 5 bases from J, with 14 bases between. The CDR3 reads CASTGDRGETQYF. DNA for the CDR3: TGTGCCAGCACTGGAGACCGCGGGGAGACCCAGTACTTC. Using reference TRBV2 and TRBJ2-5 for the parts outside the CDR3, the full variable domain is EPEVTQTPSHQVTQMGQEVILRCVPISNHLYFYWYRQILGQKVEFLVSFYNNEISEKSEIFDDQFSVERPDGSNFTLKIRSTKLEDSAMYFCASTGDRGETQYFGPGTRLLVL.

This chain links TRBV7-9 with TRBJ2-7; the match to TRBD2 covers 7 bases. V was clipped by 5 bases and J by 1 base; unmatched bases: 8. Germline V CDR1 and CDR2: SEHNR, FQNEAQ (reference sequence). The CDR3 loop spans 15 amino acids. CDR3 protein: CASSPALAASYEQYF. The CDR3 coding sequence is TGTGCCAGCAGCCCCGCTCTAGCGGCTTCCTACGAGCAGTACTTC.

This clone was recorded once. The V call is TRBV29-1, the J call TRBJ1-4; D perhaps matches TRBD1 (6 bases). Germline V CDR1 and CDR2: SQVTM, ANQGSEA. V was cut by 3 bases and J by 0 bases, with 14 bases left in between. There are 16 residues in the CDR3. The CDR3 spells CSVEWQGSATNEKLFF. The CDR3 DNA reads TGCAGCGTTGAGTGGCAGGGGTCGGCAACTAATGAAAAACTGTTTTTT.

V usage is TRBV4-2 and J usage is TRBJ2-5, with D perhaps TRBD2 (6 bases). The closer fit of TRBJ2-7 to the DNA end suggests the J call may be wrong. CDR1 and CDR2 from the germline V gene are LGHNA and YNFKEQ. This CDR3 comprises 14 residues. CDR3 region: CASSQSIREYEQYF. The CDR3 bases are TGTGCCAGCAGCCAGAGCATCCGGGAGTACGAGCAGTACTTC.

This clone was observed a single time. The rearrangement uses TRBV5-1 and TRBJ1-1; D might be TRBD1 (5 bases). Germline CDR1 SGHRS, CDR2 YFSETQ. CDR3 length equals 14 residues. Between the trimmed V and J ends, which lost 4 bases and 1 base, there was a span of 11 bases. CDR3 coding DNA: TGCGCCAGCAGCATCGTGCAGGGGAACACTGAAGCTTTCTTT. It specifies CASSIVQGNTEAFF.

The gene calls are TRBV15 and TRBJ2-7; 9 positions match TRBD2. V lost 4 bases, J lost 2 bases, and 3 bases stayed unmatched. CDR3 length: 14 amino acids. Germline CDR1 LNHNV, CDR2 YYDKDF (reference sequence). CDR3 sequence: CATSISGSPYEQYF. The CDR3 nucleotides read TGTGCCACCAGCATTAGCGGGAGTCCCTACGAGCAGTACTTC.

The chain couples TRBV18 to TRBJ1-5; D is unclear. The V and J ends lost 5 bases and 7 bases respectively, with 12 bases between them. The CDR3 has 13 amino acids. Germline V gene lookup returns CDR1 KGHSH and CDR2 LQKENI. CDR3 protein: CASSSDYRQPQHF. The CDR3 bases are TGTGCCAGCTCATCGGACTATCGGCAGCCCCAGCATTTT.

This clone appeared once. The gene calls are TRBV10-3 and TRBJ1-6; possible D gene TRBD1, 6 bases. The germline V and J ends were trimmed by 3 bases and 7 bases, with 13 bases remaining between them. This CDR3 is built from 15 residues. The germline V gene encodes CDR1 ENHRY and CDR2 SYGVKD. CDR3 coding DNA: TGTGCCATCAGTGAACAGGGAACGGAGAATTCACCCCTCCACTTT. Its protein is CAISEQGTENSPLHF.

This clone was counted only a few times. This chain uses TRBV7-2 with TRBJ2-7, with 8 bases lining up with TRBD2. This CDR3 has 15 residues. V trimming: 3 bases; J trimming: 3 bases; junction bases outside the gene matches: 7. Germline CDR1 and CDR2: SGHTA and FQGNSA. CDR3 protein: CASSFRGGRGYEQYF. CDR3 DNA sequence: TGTGCCAGCAGCTTTCGGGGGGGCCGAGGCTACGAGCAGTACTTC.